This T cell receptor beta chain was recovered during a study of T-cell memory formation after mild COVID-19 (dated by TCRdb to 2020 to 2022). In terms of the full investigation: TCR sequence clusters from the two donors were largely donor specific. The cohort was made up of two young adult volunteers, one female and one male, who were previously healthy. In a couple of donors, T-cell clones that expanded and contracted after mild COVID-19 were followed by sequencing TCRalpha and TCRbeta repertoires longitudinally.

Sequencing used an Illumina NovaSeq 6000. TCRalpha and TCRbeta cDNA libraries were built by 5'RACE with constant-segment primers, adding sample barcodes and unique molecular identifiers. Trizol reagent was used to extract RNA from every sample. Library amplification was performed in two PCR steps, and a second sample barcode and Illumina TruSeq adapters were introduced in the second step. Sequencing of the libraries was done on an Illumina NovaSeq, producing 2 x 150 bp paired-end reads. As for how the authors treated the data: With migec v1.2.7, reads were demultiplexed and then collapsed into UMI-guided consensus sequences. Using mixcr v2.1.11, the UMI consensuses were aligned to TRA and TRB V and J templates and assembled into clonotypes. A clonotype was counted as expanded or contracted only when both edgeR and NoisET called the clonotype significant, with the noise models trained on biological replicates. For edgeR calls, the thresholds were a false discovery rate-adjusted p below 0.01 and a log2 fold-change of 1. As an exploratory analysis of dynamics, max-normalized trajectories of the 1000 most abundant clonotypes were examined with PCA combined with hierarchical clustering. Separately sequenced CD4+ and CD8+ repertoires were used to assign a CD4 or CD8 phenotype to each responding clone. TCRdb cleaned the public reads at Q25 with fastp, built clones with MiXCR and kept in-frame beta chains. Rows merge per CDR3 protein into single entries with the most common DNA and genes. TCRdb's processing, not the authors', yielded these V and J calls. This sample gives roughly 110,000 distinct CDR3 sequences in total; over 13% of them show up just once. About 39% of the sample comes from the top ten.

Points the paper makes about the study in general: Contracting CD4+ clones were found mainly in CM and EM memory subsets, while CD8+ clones were enriched in EMRA. SARS-CoV-2 specificity of the second-wave clones peaking on day 37 was not confirmed. Clones contracting from day 15 to 85 had balanced CD4/CD8 phenotypes, while a second wave expanding from day 15 to 37 was biased towards CD4+. Only a couple of mild cases were covered in the study, and larger cohorts including severe cases with pre-infection samples were considered necessary. Some responding clones were detected in pre-infection memory, which suggested that pre-existing cross-reactive memory T cells had joined the SARS-CoV-2 response.

CDR1 and CDR2, looked up from the germline V gene, are SGHRS and YFSETQ. Inclusive of the bounding cysteine and phenylalanine, the CDR3 is 11 residues long. Of the read, only the CDR3 DNA is kept; its 33 bases are in frame from base 1. A distance of 10 bases separates the germline ends of V and J, which lose 8 bases and 7 bases respectively. PBMCs were isolated by Ficoll-Paque density gradient centrifugation. Turning to this clonotype: Its binding antigen is unknown. Per-base quality was not reported, and no clone a single base away is much larger than it.

What was sequenced was PBMCs or a T cell subset sorted from them (not recorded which). The clonotype comes from a man aged 18 to 35 who had mild COVID-19 (a few samples of this study predate the infection). The sample titles of this study are shuffled in the database, so cell type and time point are left out; the donor was told from shared clones. This receptor chain uses TRBV5-1 and TRBJ1-5, with the D segment identity uncertain. For the CDR3, the sequence is CARGAGQPQHF. The DNA sequence is given as TGCGCCAGGGGAGCGGGGCAGCCCCAGCATTTT.